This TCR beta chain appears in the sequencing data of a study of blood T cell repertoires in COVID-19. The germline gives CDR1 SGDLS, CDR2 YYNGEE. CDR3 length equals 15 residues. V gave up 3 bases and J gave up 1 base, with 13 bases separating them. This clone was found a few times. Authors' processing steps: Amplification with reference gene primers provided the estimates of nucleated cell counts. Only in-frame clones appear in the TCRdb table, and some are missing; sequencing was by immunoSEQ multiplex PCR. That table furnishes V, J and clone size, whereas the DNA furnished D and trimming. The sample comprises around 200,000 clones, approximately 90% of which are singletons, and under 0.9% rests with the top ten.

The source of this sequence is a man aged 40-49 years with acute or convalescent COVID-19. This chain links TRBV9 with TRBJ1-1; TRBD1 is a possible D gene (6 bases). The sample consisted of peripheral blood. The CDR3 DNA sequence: TGTGCCAGCAGCGCGCCTTTGACAGGGAACACTGAAGCTTTCTTT. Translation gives CASSAPLTGNTEAFF.